This T cell receptor beta chain was sequenced during a study of T cells in localized non-small cell lung cancer. Data came from immunoSEQ multiplex PCR; TCRdb stores just in-frame clones and leaves some out. The table has more than 8,000 clones, about 92% seen once; the top ten hold roughly 16%. Germline lookup yields CDR1 PRHDT and CDR2 FYEKMQ (reference sequence). This CDR3 spans 11 amino acids. Comments on this clone: One end of the junction is discordant with germline, which a read error may explain.

The J gene is TRBJ1-1, the V gene TRBV13; perhaps TRBD1 as D (6 bases). Here the sequenced sample was peripheral blood, taken before any cancer treatment. This sequence was found in a male donor aged 60 or over with stage III squamous cell lung carcinoma. The CDR3 coding sequence is TGTGCCAGCAGTTTAGGGGGTGAAGCTTTCTTT. It yields the protein CASSLGGEAFF.